This TCR beta chain was sequenced during a study of T cell responses to AZD1222 COVID-19 vaccine. Overall study findings and caveats: Along spike, vaccine-associated CD4 TCRs were found throughout, with dominance at 160-218 and 743-854. Repertoire sampling was restricted to post-peak T cell response timepoints.

Clones were read by immunoSEQ multiplex PCR, and TCRdb kept only the in-frame ones, dropping some. The sample records approximately 81,000 clones, approximately 83% being singletons. V lost 8 bases to trimming and J lost 4 bases; unmatched junction nucleotides: 9. Germline lookup yields CDR1 LNHDA and CDR2 SQIVND (reference sequence). The CDR3 runs 15 residues. Note on this clone: The antigen remains unidentified.

V and J are TRBV19 and TRBJ1-2, with 11 bases that match TRBD1. The source is an adult who received the AZD1222 COVID-19 vaccine. The sequenced sample was peripheral blood, obtained 28 days after the second AZD1222 dose. The CDR3 coding sequence is TGTGCCAGTCTCCCCGTGGACAGGGGGCCCTATGGCTACACCTTC. It translates to CASLPVDRGPYGYTF.